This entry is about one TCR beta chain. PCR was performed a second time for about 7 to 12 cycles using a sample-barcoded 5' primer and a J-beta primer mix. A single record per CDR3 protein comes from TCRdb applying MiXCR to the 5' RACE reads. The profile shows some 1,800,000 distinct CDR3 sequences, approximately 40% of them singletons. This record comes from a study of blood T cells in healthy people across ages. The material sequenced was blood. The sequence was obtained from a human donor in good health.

In DNA form, the CDR3 reads TGCGCCAGCAGCTTGGCGGGGACTAGGTCCGCAGATACGCAGTATTTT. Its protein is CASSLAGTRSADTQYF. The chain joins TRBV5-1 to TRBJ2-3; 8 bases fit TRBD2. J gave up 4 bases and V 0 bases, and 7 bases lay outside the gene matches. The CDR3 extends over 16 amino acids. Germline V gives CDR1 SGHRS, CDR2 YFSETQ.